The T cell receptor beta chain under discussion was sequenced for a study of T-cell memory formation after mild COVID-19. Across the study: Clustering of TCRs was largely donor specific. Regarding the study as a whole: The pre-infection memory compartment contained some responding clones, suggesting cross-reactive memory joined. Day 15 to 85 contracting clones showed balanced CD4/CD8; day 15 to 37 expanders favored CD4+.

The authors produced TCR alpha and TCR beta cDNA libraries with sample barcodes and UMIs by 5'RACE using constant-segment primers. TCRdb re-derived calls from the 5' RACE reads in MiXCR, one entry per CDR3 protein. The table shows tens of thousands of distinct CDR3 sequences, with roughly an eighth occurring only once. Of note for this clonotype: Antigen: not known.

Sequenced material: PBMCs or a T cell subset sorted from them (not recorded which). The receptor comes from an adult woman who had mild COVID-19 (a few samples of this study predate the infection). Cell type and time point are not known.

The CDR3 DNA reads as TGTGCCAGCAGCTTAGGACTAGCGGCTAGCACAGATACGCAGTATTTT. This gives the protein CASSLGLAASTDTQYF. J is TRBJ2-3 and V is TRBV7-9; 9 nucleotides line up with TRBD2. Per germline, CDR1 SEHNR and CDR2 FQNEAQ (reference sequence). Losses at the gene ends were 1 base for V and 0 bases for J; bases not matched to a gene: 2. The CDR3 has 16 residues.